This T cell receptor beta chain came from a study of T cells in Graves' hyperthyroidism and ophthalmopathy. Whole-study context: Once the initial diagnosis was made, peripheral blood was obtained before any treatment.

Amplification of TCR beta CDR3 regions was performed using RNA transcripts as template. Initially, a first-round RT-PCR of the TCR CDR3 employed the HTBI primer set. TCRdb used MiXCR to reprocess the multiplex PCR reads, holding one entry per CDR3 protein. The profile covers more than 550,000 distinct CDR3 sequences, with 18% appearing a single time and 16% taken by the ten largest. For the diagnoses, clinical symptoms, serum thyroxine and TRAb, thyroid ultrasound and orbital computed tomography were used. At first hyperthyroidism diagnosis, before any ophthalmopathy symptoms, the blood sample was collected. The authors obtained PBMCs from roughly 10 ml of fresh peripheral blood. Germline V lookup: CDR1 SGHAT, CDR2 FQNNGV. This CDR3 comprises 15 residues. V was trimmed by 4 bases and J by 0 bases, leaving 10 bases between them.

Sequencing was carried out using blood. The chain recombines TRBV11-2 with TRBJ1-5; no clear D. The origin of this receptor is a woman between 45 and 60 years old with Graves' hyperthyroidism that later progressed to Graves' ophthalmopathy. CDR3 sequence: CASSSRLNSNQPQHF. CDR3 DNA sequence: TGTGCCAGCAGCTCAAGACTCAATAGCAATCAGCCCCAGCATTTT.